This is a list of T cell receptor beta chains from one sample in a study of human T cells and chemical hapten exposure. TCRdb itself ran the RACE reads through MiXCR, one entry per CDR3 protein. The data show about 69,000 distinct CDR3 sequences, around 10% seen once. This specimen consisted of whole blood, obtained in connection with sensitization to the hapten diphenylcyclopropenone (DPC). Source of these receptors: a woman aged 45-65 years with alopecia areata. Some clones in this sample may be carry-over from other donors' samples. Each CDR3 is given with its conserved first and last residue. The D gene is left open where the match is weak. Size is omitted from some rows. Given values are once, few, many or a class for expanded clones.

>NA|few|TRBJ1-3|TRBV7-9
CASSLVSAAAGNTIYF
TGTGCCAGCAGCTTAGTGTCCGCGGCCGCTGGAAACACCATATATTTT
>NA|NA|TRBJ2-1|TRBV9
CASSSGTRSGGNEQFF
TGTGCCAGCAGCTCGGGGACTAGGTCAGGGGGCAATGAGCAGTTCTTC
>NA|few|TRBJ1-2|TRBV18
CASSPQGGVDGYTF
TGTGCCAGCTCACCACAGGGGGGCGTTGATGGCTACACCTTC
>NA|few|TRBJ2-3|TRBV29-1
CSAGHDSTDTQYF
TGCAGCGCCGGACACGACAGCACAGATACGCAGTATTTT
>NA|many|TRBJ2-1|TRBV29-1
CSVETNQKYNEQFF
TGCAGCGTTGAAACTAACCAGAAGTACAATGAGCAGTTCTTC
>NA|many|TRBJ2-7|TRBV27
CASSLFLPSPNEQYF
TGTGCCAGCAGTTTATTCCTACCTAGCCCCAACGAGCAGTACTTC
>TRBD1|many|TRBJ1-1|TRBV5-1
CASSQGTGGHTEAFF
TGCGCCAGCAGCCAGGGGACAGGGGGGCACACTGAAGCTTTCTTT
>NA|NA|TRBJ2-7|TRBV5-6
CASSWGRGFSYEQYF
TGTGCCAGCAGCTGGGGTCGGGGATTCTCCTACGAGCAGTACTTC
>TRBD2|few|TRBJ2-1|TRBV5-1
CASNSAGPSYNEQFF
TGCGCCAGCAACTCAGCGGGACCCTCCTACAATGAGCAGTTCTTC
>NA|many|TRBJ1-5|TRBV4-1
CASSPQYGLNQPQHF
TGCGCCAGCAGCCCCCAATACGGGCTAAATCAGCCCCAGCATTTT
>TRBD2|NA|TRBJ2-7|TRBV11-2
CASSLYVAGVGEQYF
TGTGCCAGCAGCTTGTACGTAGCGGGAGTAGGCGAGCAGTACTTC
>TRBD2|many|TRBJ2-1|TRBV4-2
CASSQESSGSTYNEQFF
TGTGCCAGCAGCCAAGAATCTAGCGGGAGTACCTACAATGAGCAGTTCTTC
>TRBD1|many|TRBJ1-5|TRBV29-1
CSVAQGGTSNQPQHF
TGCAGCGTTGCCCAGGGGGGTACAAGCAATCAGCCCCAGCATTTT
>TRBD1|few|TRBJ1-1|TRBV7-9
CASSLEWDRGPRTEAFF
TGTGCCAGCAGCTTAGAGTGGGACAGGGGACCTAGGACTGAAGCTTTCTTT
>NA|NA|TRBJ1-5|TRBV18
CASSSTVNQPQHF
TGTGCCAGCTCATCCACAGTGAATCAGCCCCAGCATTTT